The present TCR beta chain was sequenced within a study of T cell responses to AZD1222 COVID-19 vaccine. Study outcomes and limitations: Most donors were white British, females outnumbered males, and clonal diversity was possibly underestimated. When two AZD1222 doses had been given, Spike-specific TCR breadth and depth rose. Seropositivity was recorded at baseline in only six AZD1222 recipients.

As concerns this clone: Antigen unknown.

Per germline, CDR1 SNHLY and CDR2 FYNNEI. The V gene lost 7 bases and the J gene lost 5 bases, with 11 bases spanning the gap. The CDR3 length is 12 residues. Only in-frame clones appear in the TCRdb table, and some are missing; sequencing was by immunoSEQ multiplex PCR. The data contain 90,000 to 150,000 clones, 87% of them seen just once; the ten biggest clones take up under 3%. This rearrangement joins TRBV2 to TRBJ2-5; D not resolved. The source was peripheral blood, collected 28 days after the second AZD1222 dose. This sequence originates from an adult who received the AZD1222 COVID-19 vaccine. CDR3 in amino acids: CASTRVGETQYF. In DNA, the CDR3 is TGTGCCAGCACAAGGGTGGGGGAGACCCAGTACTTC.